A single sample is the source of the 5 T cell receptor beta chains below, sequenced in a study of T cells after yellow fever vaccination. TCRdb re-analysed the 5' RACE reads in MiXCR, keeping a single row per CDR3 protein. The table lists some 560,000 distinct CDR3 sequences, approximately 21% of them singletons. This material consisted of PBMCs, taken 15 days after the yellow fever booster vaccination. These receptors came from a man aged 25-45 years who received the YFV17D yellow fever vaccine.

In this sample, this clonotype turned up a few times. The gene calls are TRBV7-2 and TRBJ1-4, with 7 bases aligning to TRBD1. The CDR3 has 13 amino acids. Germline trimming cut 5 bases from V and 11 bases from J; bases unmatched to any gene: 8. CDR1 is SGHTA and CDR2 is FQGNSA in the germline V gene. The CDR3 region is CASSPTDREKLFF. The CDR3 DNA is TGTGCCAGCAGCCCCACCGACAGGGAGAAACTGTTTTTT.

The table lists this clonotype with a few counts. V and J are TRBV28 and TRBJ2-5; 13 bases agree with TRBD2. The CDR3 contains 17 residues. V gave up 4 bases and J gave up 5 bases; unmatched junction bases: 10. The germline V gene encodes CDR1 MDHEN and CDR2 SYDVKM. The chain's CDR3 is CASSSLLAGGGWETQYF. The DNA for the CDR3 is TGTGCCAGCAGTTCGCTACTAGCGGGGGGGGGATGGGAGACCCAGTACTTC.

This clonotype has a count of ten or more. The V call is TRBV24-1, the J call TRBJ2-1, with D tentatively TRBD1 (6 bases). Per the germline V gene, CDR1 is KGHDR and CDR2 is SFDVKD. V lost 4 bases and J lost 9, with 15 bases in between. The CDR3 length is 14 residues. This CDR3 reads CATSDRTVAREQFF. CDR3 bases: TGTGCCACCAGTGACCGGACAGTAGCACGTGAGCAGTTCTTC.

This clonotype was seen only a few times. DNA of the CDR3: TGCAGCGTTGGTCACAGGGTGGAGACAGATACGCAGTATTTT. This encodes CSVGHRVETDTQYF. The rearrangement uses TRBV29-1 and TRBJ2-3, with D perhaps TRBD1 (6 bases). V lost 4 bases, J lost 3 bases, and 14 bases lay in between. The CDR3 loop spans 14 amino acids. The V gene's germline CDR1 is SQVTM and CDR2 ANQGSEA.

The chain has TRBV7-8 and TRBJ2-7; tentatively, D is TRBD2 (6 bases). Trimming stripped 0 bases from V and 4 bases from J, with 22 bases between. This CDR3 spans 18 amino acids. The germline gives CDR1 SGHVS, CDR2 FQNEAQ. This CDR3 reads CASSLALGGATREYEQYF. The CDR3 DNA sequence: TGTGCCAGCAGCTTAGCGCTTGGAGGGGCTACTAGGGAGTACGAGCAGTACTTC.